The 28 T cell receptor beta chains presented below share a single source sample, sequenced in a study of blood T cells in healthy people across ages (dated by TCRdb to between 2014 and 2017). Libraries came from 5' RACE. Sequencing instrument: Illumina HiSeq 2500. A second PCR of roughly 7 to 11 cycles was performed with a sample-barcoded 5' primer and a J-beta primer mix. Clones were called with MiXCR by TCRdb after fastp trimmed the public reads at Q25, and only in-frame beta chains were retained. Rows merge per CDR3 protein into single entries with the most common DNA and genes. The table for this sample lists roughly 790,000 distinct CDR3 sequences; roughly 45% of them were counted only once. Of the sample, 20% to 25% is held by the ten largest clones. Sample: blood. These receptors were obtained from a woman aged 60-70 years in good health.

The sample holds a few counts of this clonotype. The chain employs TRBV7-6 and TRBJ2-5; D possibly matches TRBD1 or TRBD2 (5 bases each). CDR1 is SGHVS and CDR2 is FNYEAQ in the germline V gene. V dropped 1 base and J dropped 5 bases, with 17 bases sitting between them. This CDR3 contains 16 residues. The CDR3 reads CASSLGVGAAGETQYF. The CDR3 nucleotides read TGTGCCAGCAGCTTAGGGGTCGGGGCTGCCGGGGAGACCCAGTACTTC. Combining the CDR3 with reference TRBV7-6 and TRBJ2-5 gives the whole variable domain GAGVSQSPRYKVTKRGQDVALRCDPISGHVSLYWYRQALGQGPEFLTYFNYEAQQDKSGLPNDRFSAERPEGSISTLTIQRTEQRDSAMYRCASSLGVGAAGETQYFGPGTRLLVL.

This clonotype was detected only a few times. The V and J genes are TRBV3-1 and TRBJ2-3; maybe TRBD2 (6 bases). The CDR3 consists of 16 residues. The V and J ends lost 0 bases and 8 bases respectively, with 18 bases between them. Germline V gene sequence: CDR1 LGHDT, CDR2 YNNKEL (reference sequence). CDR3 coding DNA: TGTGCCAGCAGCCAAGAAGTGGACTACCCCTCCGGTACGCAGTATTTT. This translates into CASSQEVDYPSGTQYF.

The chain couples TRBV7-2 to TRBJ2-5; no definite D call. The CDR3 is 14 residues long. Germline CDR1 SGHTA, CDR2 FQGNSA. Trimming left V 1 base short and J 5 bases short, with 11 bases between. The CDR3 is CASSLVQNGETQYF. CDR3 nucleotides: TGTGCCAGCAGCTTAGTTCAGAATGGGGAGACCCAGTACTTC.

The chain has TRBV5-6 and TRBJ2-5, with D perhaps matching TRBD2 (5 bases). The germline V and J ends were trimmed by 0 bases and 11 bases, with 20 bases remaining between them. Looked up from germline, CDR1 is SGHDT and CDR2 is YYEEEE. This CDR3 has 15 residues. The CDR3 loop is CASSLDPGSYNEQYF. CDR3 bases: TGTGCCAGCAGCTTGGATCCGGGGTCCTACAATGAGCAGTACTTC.

The sample holds a few counts of this clonotype. This sequence joins TRBV28 and TRBJ1-1, with unresolved D. The germline gives CDR1 MDHEN, CDR2 SYDVKM. The CDR3 loop spans 15 amino acids. Trimming left V 6 bases short and J 0 bases short, with 14 bases between. The CDR3 sequence: CASSAHPDMNTEAFF. The CDR3, as DNA: TGTGCCAGCAGCGCCCATCCCGACATGAACACTGAAGCTTTCTTT.

The sample holds a few counts of this clonotype. The chain couples TRBV20-1 to TRBJ2-7; TRBD2 aligns across 8 bases. V shed 0 bases and J 6 bases; nucleotides not matched to a gene: 10. The CDR3 is made up of 15 amino acids. Germline V gene sequence: CDR1 DFQATT, CDR2 SNEGSKA (reference sequence). Here the CDR3 reads CSARDPAGAPSEQYF. The CDR3 coding sequence is TGCAGTGCTAGAGATCCAGCGGGAGCACCTTCCGAGCAGTACTTC.

V and J are TRBV20-1 and TRBJ2-3, with D hard to call. Germline lookup yields CDR1 DFQATT and CDR2 SNEGSKA (reference sequence). Between the trimmed V and J ends, which lost 6 bases and 2 bases, there was a span of 15 bases. There are 14 residues in the CDR3. CDR3 sequence reads: CSALGRTNTDTQYF. The CDR3 coding sequence is TGCAGTGCGTTGGGTCGGACGAACACAGATACGCAGTATTTT.

The V call is TRBV4-3, the J call TRBJ2-1; D is unresolved. The CDR3 is made up of 16 amino acids. Germline loops: CDR1 LGHNA, CDR2 YSLEER. V was pared by 1 base and J by 0 bases, with 10 bases between. CDR3 sequence: CASSQGLPSSYNEQFF. The DNA of the CDR3 is TGCGCCAGCAGCCAAGGGCTTCCCAGCTCCTACAATGAGCAGTTCTTC.

This clonotype was observed a handful of times. The V gene is TRBV6-1, the J gene TRBJ2-3; 11 bases fit TRBD1. In germline, CDR1 is MNHNS, CDR2 SASEGT. This CDR3 is built from 14 residues. V dropped 6 bases and J dropped 4; count of bases not matched to a gene: 3. The CDR3 bases are TGTGCCAGCAGGCGGACAGGGGGCCCAGATACGCAGTATTTT. This encodes CASRRTGGPDTQYF.

There are a few counts of this clonotype. The V gene is TRBV7-9, the J gene TRBJ2-1, with 7 bases that match TRBD2. Germline assignment: CDR1 SEHNR and CDR2 FQNEAQ (reference sequence). This CDR3 has 16 residues. J gave up 4 bases and V 0 bases, and 6 bases lay outside the gene matches. CDR3 DNA sequence: TGTGCCAGCAGCTTAGCCGGCGGGAGCGGTTACAATGAGCAGTTCTTC. Translation: CASSLAGGSGYNEQFF.

This clonotype was recorded at least ten times. The chain joins TRBV10-3 to TRBJ2-7; D not resolved. CDR3 length: 12 amino acids. The V end lost 10 bases, the J end lost 7 bases, and 17 bases lay between the germline ends. Germline-derived CDR1 and CDR2 are ENHRY and SYGVKD. In DNA, the CDR3 is TGTGCCACCGGCGAGCAGGTCGGGGAGCAGTACTTC. It yields the protein CATGEQVGEQYF.

V usage is TRBV20-1 and J usage is TRBJ2-5; D might be TRBD1 (5 bases). The CDR3 is 11 residues long. V gave up 5 bases and J gave up 4 bases, with 8 bases separating them. Per the germline V gene, CDR1 is DFQATT and CDR2 is SNEGSKA (reference sequence). CDR3 protein: CSAPTVETQYF. The CDR3 DNA reads TGCAGTGCTCCGACAGTAGAGACCCAGTACTTC.

This CDR3 is CASSALPQPQHF. In DNA, the CDR3 is TGTGCCAGCAGCGCCCTCCCGCAGCCCCAGCATTTT. The chain joins TRBV6-1 to TRBJ1-5; unclear D gene. The CDR3 is 12 amino acids. V was shortened by 6 bases and J by 7 bases, with 10 bases between the two germline ends. The V gene's germline CDR1 is MNHNS and CDR2 SASEGT.

The chain joins TRBV5-6 to TRBJ2-7; D not resolved. CDR3 length equals 15 residues. In germline, CDR1 is SGHDT, CDR2 YYEEEE. V lost 2 bases, J lost 0 bases, and 12 bases lay in between. In nucleotides, the CDR3 is TGTGCCAGCAGCTTCCAAACCATTGTCTCCTACGAGCAGTACTTC. It encodes CASSFQTIVSYEQYF.

The chain joins TRBV6-2 or TRBV6-3 to TRBJ2-3, with 7 bases matching TRBD1. CDR3 length: 14 amino acids. Unmatched junction bases numbered 4, after V lost 5 bases and J lost 2 bases. Germline V CDR1 and CDR2: MNHEY, SVGEGT. This CDR3 is CASSDRASTDTQYF. Written as DNA, the CDR3 is TGTGCCAGCAGTGACAGGGCCTCCACAGATACGCAGTATTTT.

The chain has TRBV4-3 and TRBJ2-5; no clear D gene. The end of the DNA fits TRBJ2-7 better, so the J call may be wrong. The CDR3 covers 15 residues. The germline V gene encodes CDR1 LGHNA and CDR2 YSLEER. The CDR3 sequence: CASSQETNEKYEQYF. CDR3 coding DNA: TGCGCCAGCAGCCAAGAAACCAACGAGAAATACGAGCAGTACTTC.

V usage is TRBV5-1 and J usage is TRBJ2-1, with 8 nucleotides matching TRBD2. The J call could be wrong; TRBJ2-7 is a better fit for the DNA end. The germline V gene encodes CDR1 SGHRS and CDR2 YFSETQ. The CDR3 runs to 15 residues. The DNA for the CDR3 is TGCGCCAGCATGAGAGCGGGGGCCTCCTACAATGAGCAGTACTTC. Translated: CASMRAGASYNEQYF.

A word on this clonotype: Given a much more abundant clone one base away, this may be a read error. The chain has TRBV7-2 and TRBJ1-2; D unclear. V was trimmed by 5 bases and J by 4 bases, leaving 11 bases between them. The CDR3 totals 13 residues. Germline V CDR1 and CDR2: SGHTA, FQGNSA. DNA for the CDR3: TGTGCCAGCAGCGCCAAAGGAGGCTATGGCTACACCTTC. Protein sequence: CASSAKGGYGYTF.

This clonotype was seen at least ten times. V is TRBV4-2 and J is TRBJ2-7; a possible D gene is TRBD1 (5 bases). Germline CDR1 LGHNA, CDR2 YNFKEQ. This CDR3 spans 16 amino acids. The V gene lost 0 bases and the J gene lost 2 bases, with 14 bases spanning the gap. The CDR3 bases are TGTGCCAGCAGCCAAGATTCAGGGCAGGGTGCCTACGAGCAGTACTTC. Amino acid sequence: CASSQDSGQGAYEQYF.

The table lists this clonotype with a few counts. The chain's CDR3 is CASSAKGVVSGANVLTF. The CDR3 DNA is TGTGCCAGCAGCGCAAAGGGTGTGGTTTCTGGGGCCAACGTCCTGACTTTC. The chain recombines TRBV3-1 with TRBJ2-6, with D unresolved. The germline gives CDR1 LGHDT, CDR2 YNNKEL (reference sequence). Trimming took 5 bases from V and 1 from J, leaving 15 bases between them. The CDR3 totals 17 residues.

This clonotype was seen only a few times. The chain joins TRBV20-1 to TRBJ2-5; 7 nucleotides match TRBD2. The germline gives CDR1 DFQATT, CDR2 SNEGSKA (reference sequence). Unmatched junction bases numbered 3, after V lost 3 bases and J lost 2 bases. This CDR3 is 13 amino acids long. The CDR3 region is CSASAGDQETQYF. CDR3 coding DNA: TGCAGTGCTAGCGCGGGAGATCAAGAGACCCAGTACTTC.

As regards this clonotype: A much larger clonotype is one base distant, so this may be a read error. The V gene is TRBV12-3 or TRBV12-4, the J gene TRBJ2-4; 7 bases match TRBD2. The J call may be faulty, since TRBJ2-7 better matches the DNA end. The CDR3 is 14 residues long. The CDR3 DNA is TGTGCCAGCAGTTTGCGGCGGGGGTTGGACGAGCAGTACTTC. Amino acids: CASSLRRGLDEQYF.

This CDR3 is CSASSPTGGNTGELFF. For the CDR3, the DNA is TGCAGTGCTAGTTCCCCGACCGGGGGGAACACCGGGGAGCTGTTTTTT. The chain combines TRBV20-1 with TRBJ2-2, with D perhaps TRBD2 (6 bases). The germline V gene encodes CDR1 DFQATT and CDR2 SNEGSKA (reference sequence). Deletions cut 3 bases from V and 1 base from J, with 15 bases between. This CDR3 is 16 amino acids long.

Only a few counts were recorded for this clonotype. The V call is TRBV20-1, the J call TRBJ2-7, with 11 positions matching TRBD1. Germline lookup yields CDR1 DFQATT and CDR2 SNEGSKA (reference sequence). CDR3 length: 16 residues. V gave up 2 bases and J gave up 4 bases; unmatched junction bases: 10. The CDR3 here is CSARLDPGQGGYEQYF. For the CDR3, the DNA is TGCAGTGCTAGATTGGACCCGGGACAGGGGGGATACGAGCAGTACTTC.

The rearrangement links TRBV3-1 to TRBJ2-2, with a tentative D call TRBD2 (5 bases). The CDR3 loop spans 14 amino acids. Trimming took off 3 bases at V and 6 bases at J, with 11 bases between the two ends. Germline CDR1 is LGHDT and CDR2 is YNNKEL (reference sequence). CDR3 bases: TGTGCCAGCAGCCATCACGCGGAGGCCGGGGAGCTGTTTTTT. Its translation: CASSHHAEAGELFF. The complete variable domain, with remaining parts taken from reference TRBV3-1 and TRBJ2-2, reads DTAVSQTPKYLVTQMGNDKSIKCEQNLGHDTMYWYKQDSKKFLKIMFSYNNKELIINETVPNRFSPKSPDKAHLNLHINSLELGDSAVYFCASSHHAEAGELFFGEGSRLTVL.

A remark on this clonotype: A read error may be the cause here, since a much bigger clone is one base away. V usage is TRBV7-3 and J usage is TRBJ1-2; TRBD1 might be the D (5 bases). Per germline, CDR1 SGHTA and CDR2 FQGTGA. This CDR3 comprises 14 residues. Trimming removed 5 bases at V and 1 base at J, with 11 bases between. CDR3 sequence (DNA): TGTGCCAGCAGCGTGGCTGGGGGTAACTATGGCTACACCTTC. Its protein product is CASSVAGGNYGYTF. Combining the CDR3 with reference TRBV7-3 and TRBJ1-2 gives the whole variable domain GAGVSQTPSNKVTEKGKYVELRCDPISGHTALYWYRQSLGQGPEFLIYFQGTGAADDSGLPNDRFFAVRPEGSVSTLKIQRTERGDSAVYLCASSVAGGNYGYTFGSGTRLTVV.

This clonotype was found a few times. This rearrangement joins TRBV7-9 to TRBJ2-6; D remains ambiguous. Per germline, CDR1 SEHNR and CDR2 FQNEAQ (reference sequence). Trimming took off 7 bases at V and 0 bases at J, with 13 bases between the two ends. This CDR3 region has 16 residues. CDR3 DNA: TGTGCCAGCACCCGTGTTCCAGCCTCTGGGGCCAACGTCCTGACTTTC. It translates to CASTRVPASGANVLTF.

J is TRBJ2-1 and V is TRBV7-6; 11 nucleotides match TRBD2. V lost 2 bases, J lost 7 bases, and 4 bases stayed unmatched. The CDR3 is made up of 15 amino acids. CDR1 and CDR2 (germline): SGHVS, FNYEAQ. The CDR3 nucleotides are TGTGCCAGCAGCTTAATGGCTAGCGGGGGGAATGAGCAGTTCTTC. Translated, it gives CASSLMASGGNEQFF.